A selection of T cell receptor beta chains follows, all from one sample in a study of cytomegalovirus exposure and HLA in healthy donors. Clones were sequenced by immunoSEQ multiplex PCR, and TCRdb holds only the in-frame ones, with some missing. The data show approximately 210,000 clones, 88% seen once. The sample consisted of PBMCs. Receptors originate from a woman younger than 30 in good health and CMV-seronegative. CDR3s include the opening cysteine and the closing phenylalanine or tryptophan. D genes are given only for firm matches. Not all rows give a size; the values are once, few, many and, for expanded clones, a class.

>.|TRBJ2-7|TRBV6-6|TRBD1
TGTGCCAGCAGTTACCATGGGGACAGGGGGCCCGAGCAGTACTTC
CASSYHGDRGPEQYF
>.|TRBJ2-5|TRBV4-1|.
TGCGCCAGCAGCCAAGTTTTGCGGCAAGAGACCCAGTACTTC
CASSQVLRQETQYF
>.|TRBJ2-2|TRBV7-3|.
TGTGCCAGCACTAGTGACAGCACCGGGGAGCTGTTTTTT
CASTSDSTGELFF
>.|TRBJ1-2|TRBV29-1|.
TGCAGCGTTGCCGCGGCAGGGGTGGAGTATGGCTACACCTTC
CSVAAAGVEYGYTF
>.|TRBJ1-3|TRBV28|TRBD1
TGTGCCAGCATCGACAGGGGAGGTGGAAACACCATATATTTT
CASIDRGGGNTIYF
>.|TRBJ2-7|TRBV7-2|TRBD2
TGTGCCAGCAGCCTAACCCTAGCGGTACCGTACGAGCAGTACTTC
CASSLTLAVPYEQYF
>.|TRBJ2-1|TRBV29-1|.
TGCAGCGTTGGGGGTCTAGCCCTGAGGAATGAGCAGTTCTTC
CSVGGLALRNEQFF
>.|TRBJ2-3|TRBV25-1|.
TGTGCCAGCAGTGTTAGCGGTAGCACAGATACGCAGTATTTT
CASSVSGSTDTQYF
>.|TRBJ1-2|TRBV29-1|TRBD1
TGCAGCGTTGCGACAGGGGACTATGGCTACACCTTC
CSVATGDYGYTF
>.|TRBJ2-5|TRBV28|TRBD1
TGTGCCAGCAGTCGGAACAGGGGGTGGCAAGAGACCCAGTACTTC
CASSRNRGWQETQYF
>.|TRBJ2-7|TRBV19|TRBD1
TGTGCCAGTAGTCCGGGACAGGGACCCTACGAGCAGTACTTC
CASSPGQGPYEQYF
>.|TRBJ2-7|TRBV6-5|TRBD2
TGTGCCAGCACCTTTAGCGGGAGTGACTACGAGCAGTACTTC
CASTFSGSDYEQYF
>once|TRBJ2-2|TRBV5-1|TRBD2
TGCGCCAGCAGCACAAAGCGGGAGCCAAACACCGGGGAGCTGTTTTTT
CASSTKREPNTGELFF
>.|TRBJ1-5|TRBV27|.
TGTGCCAGCAGCTGGACAGAGAATCAGCCCCAGCATTTT
CASSWTENQPQHF
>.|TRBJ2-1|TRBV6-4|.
TGTGCCAGCAGTGAGACGGAGGTTAATGAGCAGTTCTTC
CASSETEVNEQFF
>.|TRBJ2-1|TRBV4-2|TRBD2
TGTGCCAGCAGCCTTGGACTAGCGGATTACAATGAGCAGTTCTTC
CASSLGLADYNEQFF
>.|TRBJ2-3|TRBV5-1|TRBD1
TGCGCCAGCAGCTTACAGGGGGCGAGCACAGATACGCAGTATTTT
CASSLQGASTDTQYF
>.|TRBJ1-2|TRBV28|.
TGTGCCAGCAGTTTGCTGCAGGGTGGGCATGGCTACACCTTC
CASSLLQGGHGYTF
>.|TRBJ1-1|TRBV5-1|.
TGCGCCAGCAGTTGGCCAGACAGCACTGAAGCTTTCTTT
CASSWPDSTEAFF
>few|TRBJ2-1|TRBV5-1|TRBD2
TGCGCCAGCAGCAGGGGGACTAGCGGACTCGACCCTAGCTCCTACAATGAGCAGTTCTTC
CASSRGTSGLDPSSYNEQFF
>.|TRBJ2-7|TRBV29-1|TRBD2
TGCAGCGTTGAGGGGACTAGCGGCTCCTACGAGCAGTACTTC
CSVEGTSGSYEQYF
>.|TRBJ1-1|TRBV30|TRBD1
TGTGCCTGGAGGGGACAGGGGAACACTGAAGCTTTCTTT
CAWRGQGNTEAFF
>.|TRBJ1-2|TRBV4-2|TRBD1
TGTGCCAGCAGCCAGGAAGACAGGGCGAATGGCTACACCTTC
CASSQEDRANGYTF
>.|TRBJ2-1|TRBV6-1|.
TGTGCCAGCAGGACATCGTTCCTCGGTGAGCAGTTCTTC
CASRTSFLGEQFF
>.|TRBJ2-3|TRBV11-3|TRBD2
TGTGCCAGCAGCTTATTTGGGACTAGCACAAATACGCAGTATTTT
CASSLFGTSTNTQYF
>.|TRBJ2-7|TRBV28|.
TGTGCCAGCAGTCTCCCGGGACAAAGATACGAGCAGTACTTC
CASSLPGQRYEQYF
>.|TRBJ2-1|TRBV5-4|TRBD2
TGTGCCAGCAGCTTGCCCGGGACTAGCGGAGGCAATGAGCAGTTCTTC
CASSLPGTSGGNEQFF
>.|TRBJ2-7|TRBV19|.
TGTGCCAGTAGTATAACCCCCCTCGGTGCGTACGAGCAGTACTTC
CASSITPLGAYEQYF
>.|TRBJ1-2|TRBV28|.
TGTGCCAGCAGTTCTATCAGTTTTGGGCAGAACCTAAATTCTAACTATGGCTACACCTTC
CASSSISFGQNLNSNYGYTF
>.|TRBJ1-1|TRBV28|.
TGTGCCAGCCGGGAGGCCGGGGCTGAAGCTTTCTTT
CASREAGAEAFF
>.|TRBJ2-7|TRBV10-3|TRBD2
TGTGCCATCAGCACACCGGGACTAGCCTACGAGCAGTACTTC
CAISTPGLAYEQYF
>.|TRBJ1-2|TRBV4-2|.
TGTGCCAGCAGCCAAGATGCAAACGGGAACTATGGCTACACCTTC
CASSQDANGNYGYTF
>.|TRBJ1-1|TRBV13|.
TGTGCCAGCAGCTTAGAGGCGAGGACTGAAGCTTTCTTT
CASSLEARTEAFF
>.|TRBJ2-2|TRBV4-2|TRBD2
TGTGCCAGCAGCCCGGGACTAGCGAGGACCGGGGAGCTGTTTTTT
CASSPGLARTGELFF
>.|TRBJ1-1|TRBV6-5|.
TGTGCCAGCAGTATATCGACATCGAGTGAAGCTTTCTTT
CASSISTSSEAFF
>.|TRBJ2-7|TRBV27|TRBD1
TGTGCCAGCAGTACCTGGACAGGGACGACTTACGAGCAGTACTTC
CASSTWTGTTYEQYF
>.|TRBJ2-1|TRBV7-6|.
TGTGCCAGCAGCGAACAGGGTTTTGGTGAGCAGTTCTTC
CASSEQGFGEQFF
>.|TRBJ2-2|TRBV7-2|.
TGTGCCAGCAGCTTTTTAGGACTCACCGCGAACACCGGGGAGCTGTTTTTT
CASSFLGLTANTGELFF
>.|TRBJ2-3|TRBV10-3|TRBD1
TGTGCCATCAGTGAGGGACAGGGAGGAATCACAGATACGCAGTATTTT
CAISEGQGGITDTQYF
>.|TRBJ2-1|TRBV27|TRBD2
TGTGCCAGCAGTTTATTGACTAGCGGGAAGGATGAGCAGTTCTTC
CASSLLTSGKDEQFF
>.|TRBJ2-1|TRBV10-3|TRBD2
TGTGCCATCAGTCTACTAGCGGGAGAGGACAATGAGCAGTTCTTC
CAISLLAGEDNEQFF
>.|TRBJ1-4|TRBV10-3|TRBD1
TGTGCCAGCTCAGGGGGCGGGAGTGAAAAACTGTTTTTT
CASSGGGSEKLFF
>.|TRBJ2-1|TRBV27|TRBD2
TGTGCCAGCAGTTTATCAGGGCTAGCGGGGGTGGATGAGCAGTTCTTC
CASSLSGLAGVDEQFF
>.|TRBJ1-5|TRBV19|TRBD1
TGTGCCAGTAGTATAGTCCCGGGACAGGGGGCAACAAATCAGCCCCAGCATTTT
CASSIVPGQGATNQPQHF
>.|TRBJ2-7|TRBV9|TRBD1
TGTGCCAGCAGCGGCAGGACAGGAAGTCTGCGAGGCGAGCAGTACTTC
CASSGRTGSLRGEQYF
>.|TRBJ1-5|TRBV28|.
TGTGCCAGCAGTTATCCTCAGGGGCCCCAGCATTTT
CASSYPQGPQHF